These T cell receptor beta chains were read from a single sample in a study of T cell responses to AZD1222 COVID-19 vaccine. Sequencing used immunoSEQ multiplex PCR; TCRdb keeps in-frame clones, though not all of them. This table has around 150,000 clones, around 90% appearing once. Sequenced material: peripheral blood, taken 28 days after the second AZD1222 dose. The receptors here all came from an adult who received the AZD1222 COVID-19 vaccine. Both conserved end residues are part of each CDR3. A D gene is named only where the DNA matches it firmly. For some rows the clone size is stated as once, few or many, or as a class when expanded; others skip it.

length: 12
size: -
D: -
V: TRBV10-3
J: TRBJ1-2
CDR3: CAILAKDYGYTF
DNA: TGTGCCATCTTAGCCAAGGACTATGGCTACACCTTC

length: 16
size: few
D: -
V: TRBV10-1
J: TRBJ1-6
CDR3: CASSSSGRSYNSPLHF
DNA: TGCGCCAGCAGTTCCTCGGGGAGGAGCTATAATTCACCCCTCCACTTT

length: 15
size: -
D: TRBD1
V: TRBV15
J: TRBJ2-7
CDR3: CATSRGQGSFYEQYF
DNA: TGTGCCACTTCAAGGGGACAGGGGTCATTCTACGAGCAGTACTTC

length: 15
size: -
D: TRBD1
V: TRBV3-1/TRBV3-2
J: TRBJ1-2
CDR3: CASSQAPDRNYGYTF
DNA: TGTGCCAGCAGCCAAGCACCGGACAGGAACTATGGCTACACCTTC

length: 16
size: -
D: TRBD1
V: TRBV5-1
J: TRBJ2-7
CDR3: CASSSARDSHTYEQYF
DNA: TGCGCCAGCAGCTCCGCCAGGGACAGTCACACCTACGAGCAGTACTTC

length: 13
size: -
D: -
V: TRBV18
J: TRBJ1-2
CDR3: CASSPGRDYGYTF
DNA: TGTGCCAGCTCACCAGGCAGGGACTATGGCTACACCTTC

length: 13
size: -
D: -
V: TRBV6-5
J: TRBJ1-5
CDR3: CASSFALGQPQHF
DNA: TGTGCCAGCAGTTTCGCTCTTGGTCAGCCCCAGCATTTT

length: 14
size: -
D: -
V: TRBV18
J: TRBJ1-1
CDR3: CASSPPYGRTEAFF
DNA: TGTGCCAGCTCACCCCCTTACGGGAGAACTGAAGCTTTCTTT

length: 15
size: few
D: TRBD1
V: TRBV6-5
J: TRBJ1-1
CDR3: CASRGQGAGDTEAFF
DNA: TGTGCCAGCAGGGGACAGGGGGCAGGGGACACTGAAGCTTTCTTT

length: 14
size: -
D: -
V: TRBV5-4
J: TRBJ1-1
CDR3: CASSSDRGYTEAFF
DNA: TGTGCCAGCAGTTCGGACAGAGGATACACTGAAGCTTTCTTT

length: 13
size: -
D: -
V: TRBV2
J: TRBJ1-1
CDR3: CASSARAEGEAFF
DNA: TGTGCCAGCAGTGCAAGGGCAGAAGGTGAAGCTTTCTTT

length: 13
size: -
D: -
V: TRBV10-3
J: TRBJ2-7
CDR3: CAISVGAVDEQYF
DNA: TGTGCCATCAGTGTAGGGGCTGTGGACGAGCAGTACTTC

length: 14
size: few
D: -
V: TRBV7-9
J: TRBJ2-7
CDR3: CASSLDASLYEQYF
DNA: TGTGCCAGCAGCTTAGATGCTAGTCTCTACGAGCAGTACTTC

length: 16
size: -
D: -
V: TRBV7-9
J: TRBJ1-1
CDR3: CASSPKEGTKNTEAFF
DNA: TGTGCCAGCAGCCCCAAGGAGGGCACCAAGAACACTGAAGCTTTCTTT

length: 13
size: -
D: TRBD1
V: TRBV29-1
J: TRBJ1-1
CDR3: CSTSPDREYRAFF
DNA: TGCAGCACCTCCCCGGACAGGGAGTATAGGGCTTTCTTT

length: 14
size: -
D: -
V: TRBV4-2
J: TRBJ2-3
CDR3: CASSQGKNTDTQYF
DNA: TGTGCCAGCAGCCAAGGGAAGAACACAGATACGCAGTATTTT

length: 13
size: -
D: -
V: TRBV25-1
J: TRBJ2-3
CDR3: CASRGRSPDTQYF
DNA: TGTGCCAGCAGGGGGCGCAGCCCCGATACGCAGTATTTT

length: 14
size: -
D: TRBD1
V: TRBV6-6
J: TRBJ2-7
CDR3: CASSFPGQGYEQYF
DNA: TGTGCCAGCAGTTTCCCGGGACAGGGCTACGAGCAGTACTTC

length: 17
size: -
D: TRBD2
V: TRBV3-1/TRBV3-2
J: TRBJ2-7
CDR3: CASQGYLAGGLLGEQYF
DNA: TGTGCCAGCCAGGGTTACCTAGCGGGAGGGCTACTAGGCGAGCAGTACTTC

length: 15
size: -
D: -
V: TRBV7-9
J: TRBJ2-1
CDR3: CASSLTQGLYNEQFF
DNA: TGTGCCAGCAGCTTAACGCAGGGACTGTACAATGAGCAGTTCTTC

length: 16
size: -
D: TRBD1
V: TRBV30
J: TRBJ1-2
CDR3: CAWSRRTGRMSYGYTF
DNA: TGTGCCTGGAGCCGAAGGACAGGCCGAATGAGCTATGGCTACACCTTC

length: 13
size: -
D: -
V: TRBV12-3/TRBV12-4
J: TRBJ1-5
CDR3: CASIPEGGQPQHF
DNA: TGTGCCAGCATCCCCGAGGGGGGACAGCCCCAGCATTTT

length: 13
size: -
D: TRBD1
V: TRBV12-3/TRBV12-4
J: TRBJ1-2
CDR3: CATKYRGQVGYTF
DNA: TGTGCCACGAAGTACAGGGGGCAGGTTGGCTACACCTTC

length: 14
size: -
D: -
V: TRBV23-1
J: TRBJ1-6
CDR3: CASSPLGWSSPLHF
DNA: TGCGCCAGCAGTCCGCTAGGGTGGAGTTCACCCCTCCACTTT

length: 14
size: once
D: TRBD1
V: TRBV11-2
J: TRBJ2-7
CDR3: CASSLGQGAREQYF
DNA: TGTGCCAGCAGCTTAGGACAGGGGGCGCGGGAGCAGTACTTC

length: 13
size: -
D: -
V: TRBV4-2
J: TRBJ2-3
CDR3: CASSQGVTDTQYF
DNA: TGTGCCAGCAGCCAGGGAGTCACAGATACGCAGTATTTT

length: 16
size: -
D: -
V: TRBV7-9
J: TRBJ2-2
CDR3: CASSLPQTESTGELFF
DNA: TGTGCCAGCAGCCTACCACAGACCGAAAGCACCGGGGAGCTGTTTTTT

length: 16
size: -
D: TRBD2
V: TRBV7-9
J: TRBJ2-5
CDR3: CASSLGLAGFQETQYF
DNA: TGTGCCAGCAGCTTAGGACTAGCGGGCTTTCAAGAGACCCAGTACTTC

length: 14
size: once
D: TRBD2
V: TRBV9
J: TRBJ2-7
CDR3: CASSVTSGERAQYF
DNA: TGTGCCAGCAGCGTGACTAGCGGGGAAAGGGCGCAGTACTTC

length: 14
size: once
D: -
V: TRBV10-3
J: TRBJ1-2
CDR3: CAISDAGSLEGYTF
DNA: TGTGCCATCAGCGATGCTGGGAGCCTGGAAGGCTACACCTTC

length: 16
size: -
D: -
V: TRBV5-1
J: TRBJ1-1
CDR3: CASSPMFGGAYTEAFF
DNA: TGCGCCAGCAGCCCAATGTTTGGAGGGGCGTACACTGAAGCTTTCTTT

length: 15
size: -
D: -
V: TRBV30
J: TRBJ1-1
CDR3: CAWSPGQLMNTEAFF
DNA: TGTGCCTGGAGTCCCGGACAGTTAATGAACACTGAAGCTTTCTTT

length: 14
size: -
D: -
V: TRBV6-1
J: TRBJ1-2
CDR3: CASSEEGHRNGYTF
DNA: TGTGCCAGCAGTGAAGAAGGGCACAGGAACGGCTACACCTTC

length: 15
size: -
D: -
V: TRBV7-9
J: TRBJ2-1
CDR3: CASSSPGTQYNEQFF
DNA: TGTGCCAGCAGCTCCCCGGGGACACAGTACAATGAGCAGTTCTTC

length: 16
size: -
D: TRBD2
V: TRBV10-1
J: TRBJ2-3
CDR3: CASSDPGTSVADTQYF
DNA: TGCGCCAGCAGTGACCCCGGGACTAGCGTTGCAGATACGCAGTATTTT

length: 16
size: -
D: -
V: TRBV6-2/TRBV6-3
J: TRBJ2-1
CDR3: CASSRPQGGTYNEQFF
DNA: TGTGCCAGCAGTCGCCCCCAGGGGGGGACCTACAATGAGCAGTTCTTC